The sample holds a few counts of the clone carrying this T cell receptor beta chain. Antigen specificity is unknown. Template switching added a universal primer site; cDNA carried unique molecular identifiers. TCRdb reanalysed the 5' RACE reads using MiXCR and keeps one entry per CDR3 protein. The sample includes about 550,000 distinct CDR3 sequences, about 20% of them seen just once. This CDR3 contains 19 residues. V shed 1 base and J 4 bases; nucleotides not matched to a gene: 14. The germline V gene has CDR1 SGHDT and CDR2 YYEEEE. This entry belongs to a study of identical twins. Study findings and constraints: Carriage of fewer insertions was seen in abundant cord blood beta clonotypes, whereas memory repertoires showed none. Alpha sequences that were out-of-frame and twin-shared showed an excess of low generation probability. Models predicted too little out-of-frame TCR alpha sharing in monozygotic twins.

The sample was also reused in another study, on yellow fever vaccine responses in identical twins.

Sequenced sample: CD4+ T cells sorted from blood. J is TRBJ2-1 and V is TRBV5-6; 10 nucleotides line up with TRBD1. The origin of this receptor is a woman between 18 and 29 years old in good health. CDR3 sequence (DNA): TGTGCCAGCAGCTTGAGGTTGGGACAGGGGACGCAGAATTACAATGAGCAGTTCTTC. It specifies CASSLRLGQGTQNYNEQFF.